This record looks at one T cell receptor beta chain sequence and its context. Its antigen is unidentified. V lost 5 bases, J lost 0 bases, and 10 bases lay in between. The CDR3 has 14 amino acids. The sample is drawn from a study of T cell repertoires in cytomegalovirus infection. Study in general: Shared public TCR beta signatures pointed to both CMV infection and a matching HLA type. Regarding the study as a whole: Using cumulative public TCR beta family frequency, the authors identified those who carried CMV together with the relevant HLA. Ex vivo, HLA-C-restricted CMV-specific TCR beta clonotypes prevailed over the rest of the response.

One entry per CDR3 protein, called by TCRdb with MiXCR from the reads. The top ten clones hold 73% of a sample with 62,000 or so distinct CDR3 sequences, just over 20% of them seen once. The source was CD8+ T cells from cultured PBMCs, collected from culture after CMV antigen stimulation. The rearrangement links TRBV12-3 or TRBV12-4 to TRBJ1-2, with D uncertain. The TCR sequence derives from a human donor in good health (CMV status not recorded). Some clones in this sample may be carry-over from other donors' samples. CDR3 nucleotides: TGTGCCAGCAGTATGACAAGCCCTAACTATGGCTACACCTTC. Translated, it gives CASSMTSPNYGYTF.